This T cell receptor beta chain was obtained from a study of tumor-infiltrating lymphocytes in primary liver carcinoma. Overall study: Samples returned roughly 3.65 to 8 million productive TCRbeta reads, a yield that was similar across tissue types.

Between the trimmed V and J ends, which lost 2 bases and 0 bases, there was a span of 8 bases. The length of the CDR3 is 16 residues. CDR1 MGHRA and CDR2 YSYEKL come from the germline V gene. With a constant-region primer, TCR beta cDNA was made from around 520 ng of total RNA. Employing slightly modified ARM-PCR, three nested multiplex PCR rounds were run, and these gave rise to the TCR beta libraries. In the first two PCR rounds, TRBV1-TRBV30 forward primers were paired with a C-beta reverse primer, and each round lasted roughly 10 cycles. TCRdb re-derived calls from the multiplex PCR reads in MiXCR, one entry per CDR3 protein. The table records 100,000 or so distinct CDR3 sequences, approximately 80% of them present only once. On this clonotype: The conserved phenylalanine or tryptophan normally closing the CDR3 is absent here, so this likely arose from a read error.

Bulk tissue was left unsorted, and RNA and DNA were co-extracted from about 20-30 mg of it. The V and J genes are TRBV4-1 and TRBJ1-6, with D hard to call. This receptor was obtained from a man aged 35 to 55 with primary liver carcinoma and hepatitis B virus infection. The sequenced sample consisted of liver tumor tissue from sampling region 3. Subset denoted: tumor region T3, left-lateral pole. The CDR3 region has the DNA TGCGCCAGCAGCCAAAAACAGAGCTCCTATAATTCACCCCTCCACCTT. It translates to CASSQKQSSYNSPLHL.